This is a list of T cell receptor beta chains from one sample in a study of cytomegalovirus exposure and HLA in healthy donors. The repertoire was sequenced with immunoSEQ multiplex PCR; TCRdb's copy has only in-frame clones and lacks some. This sample yields over 150,000 clones, of which 80% are seen a single time; approximately 4.8% belongs to the top ten. The specimen sequenced was PBMCs. The receptors were sampled from a young man in good health and CMV-seronegative. Both conserved end residues are part of each CDR3. D genes are given only for firm matches. Expanded clones are given a class, and other clones once, few, many or no size at all.

D | J | V | size | DNA | CDR3
NA | TRBJ2-6 | TRBV6-6 | NA | TGTGCCAGCAGTTACCACCAGGGCCCTGGGGCCAACGTCCTGACTTTC | CASSYHQGPGANVLTF
NA | TRBJ1-6 | TRBV28 | few | TGTGCCAGCACCCTCCGCTTGAGGAGCTCCTATAATTCACCCCTCCACTTT | CASTLRLRSSYNSPLHF
NA | TRBJ2-7 | TRBV11-2 | NA | TGTGCCAGCCAGGGCCAGGGATCCTACGAGCAGTACTTC | CASQGQGSYEQYF
TRBD2 | TRBJ2-3 | TRBV7-2 | few | TGTGCCAGCAGCTCAACTAGCGGGGGGGCAGGGGATACGCAGTATTTT | CASSSTSGGAGDTQYF
NA | TRBJ2-4 | TRBV30 | NA | TGTGCCTGGAGTACAACAGTGAACATTCAGTACTTC | CAWSTTVNIQYF
NA | TRBJ2-7 | TRBV15 | NA | TGTGCCACCAGCAGACCCACGCCGGGCTACGAGCAGTACTTC | CATSRPTPGYEQYF
TRBD1 | TRBJ1-3 | TRBV9 | NA | TGTGCCAGCAGCGTAGACGCCCCCGGGACAGGGGTCCACACCATATATTTT | CASSVDAPGTGVHTIYF
NA | TRBJ2-2 | TRBV7-9 | NA | TGTTCCAGCAGCCCTTGGACTGGTGACACCGGGGAGCTGTTTTTT | CSSSPWTGDTGELFF
NA | TRBJ1-6 | TRBV6-6 | NA | TGTGCCAGCAGCTTCCCCGACAGCTCCTATAATTCACCCCTCCACTTT | CASSFPDSSYNSPLHF
TRBD1 | TRBJ2-2 | TRBV28 | NA | TGTGCCAGCAGTCACCCAGGGGGCACAGACGGGGAGCTGTTTTTT | CASSHPGGTDGELFF
TRBD2 | TRBJ2-7 | TRBV7-8 | once | TGTGCCAGCAGCCAGCGCGCAGCGGGAGGTTTCTACGAGCAGTACTTC | CASSQRAAGGFYEQYF
NA | TRBJ1-5 | TRBV28 | NA | TGTGCCAGCAGTGGAGGGGATCAGCCCCAGCATTTT | CASSGGDQPQHF
TRBD1 | TRBJ2-7 | TRBV19 | NA | TGTGCCAGTAGTAGCCAGGGAGGACAGGGGGCGCGACGGGAGCAGTACTTC | CASSSQGGQGARREQYF
NA | TRBJ2-1 | TRBV28 | NA | TGTGCCAGCAGTAACTCCTACACGACAGGGAGGTATGAGCAGTTCTTC | CASSNSYTTGRYEQFF
TRBD1 | TRBJ1-5 | TRBV4-2 | few | TGTGCCAGCAGCTTCAGACAGGGGAGGAATCAGCCCCAGCATTTT | CASSFRQGRNQPQHF
TRBD2 | TRBJ2-1 | TRBV27 | NA | TGTGCCAGCAGTTCCGGGACTAGCGATGAGCAGTTCTTC | CASSSGTSDEQFF
NA | TRBJ1-5 | TRBV5-1 | NA | TGCGCCAGCAGCTTGGGGCCAGGCGATCAGCCCCAGCATTTT | CASSLGPGDQPQHF
TRBD1 | TRBJ1-1 | TRBV13 | NA | TGTGCCAGCAGCGATCGGACAGGGGTTACTGAAGCTTTCTTT | CASSDRTGVTEAFF
TRBD2 | TRBJ2-1 | TRBV5-1 | NA | TGCGCCAGCAGCCTCCCCCCGGTGGGGCGGGAGCCAGCAACCTACAATGAGCAGTTCTTC | CASSLPPVGREPATYNEQFF
NA | TRBJ2-7 | TRBV23-1 | NA | TGCGCCAGCAGCCCCTACCTTATCAGGGTCGAGCAGTACTTC | CASSPYLIRVEQYF
TRBD1 | TRBJ2-3 | TRBV19 | NA | TGTGCCAGTAGTATTGCCGGGACAGGGGGACGAGATACGCAGTATTTT | CASSIAGTGGRDTQYF
NA | TRBJ1-5 | TRBV5-1 | few | TGCGCCAGCAGCTTGGGTCCGACCGGGAGCAATCAGCCCCAGCATTTT | CASSLGPTGSNQPQHF
TRBD1 | TRBJ2-1 | TRBV18 | NA | TGTGCCAGCTCACCATTAGGGACAGGGAGGAACAATGAGCAGTTCTTC | CASSPLGTGRNNEQFF
NA | TRBJ1-5 | TRBV6-1 | few | TGTGCCAGCAGCGCAATCGTTGAGGGTCAGCCCCAGCATTTT | CASSAIVEGQPQHF
TRBD1 | TRBJ2-5 | TRBV5-6 | NA | TGTGCCAGCAGCTCACAGGGGAGAGAGACCCAGTACTTC | CASSSQGRETQYF
NA | TRBJ1-6 | TRBV28 | NA | TGTGCCAGCAGTCAAACACCGGGTCCACACCCACCCCTCCACTTT | CASSQTPGPHPPLHF
NA | TRBJ1-4 | TRBV29-1 | NA | TGCAGCGCAGCGGACAGTAACAATGAAAAACTGTTTTTT | CSAADSNNEKLFF
TRBD1 | TRBJ1-2 | TRBV7-3 | few | TGTGCCAGCAGCTCCGGGACAGGGACTGATGGCTACACCTTC | CASSSGTGTDGYTF
TRBD1 | TRBJ2-7 | TRBV19 | NA | TGTGCCAGTAGTCTCTATACAGGGGACGACGAGCAGTACTTC | CASSLYTGDDEQYF